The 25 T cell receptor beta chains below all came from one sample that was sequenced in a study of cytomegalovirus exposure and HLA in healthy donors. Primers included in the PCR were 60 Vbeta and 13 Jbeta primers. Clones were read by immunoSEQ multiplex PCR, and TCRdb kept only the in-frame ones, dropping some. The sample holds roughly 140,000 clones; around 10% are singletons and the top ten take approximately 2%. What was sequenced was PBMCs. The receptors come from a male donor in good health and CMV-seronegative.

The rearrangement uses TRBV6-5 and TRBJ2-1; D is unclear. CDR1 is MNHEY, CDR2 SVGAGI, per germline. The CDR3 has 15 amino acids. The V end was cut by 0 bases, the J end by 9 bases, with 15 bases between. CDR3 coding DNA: TGTGCCAGCAGTTACTCGAAGTTTGAAGGCGGTGAGCAGTTCTTC. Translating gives CASSYSKFEGGEQFF.

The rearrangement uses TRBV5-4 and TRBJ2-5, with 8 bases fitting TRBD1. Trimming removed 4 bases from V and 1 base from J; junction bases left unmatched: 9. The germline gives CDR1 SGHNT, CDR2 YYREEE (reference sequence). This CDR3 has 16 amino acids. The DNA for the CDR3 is TGTGCCAGCAGCCCGCGGACAGGGTCACTCCAAGAGACCCAGTACTTC. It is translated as CASSPRTGSLQETQYF.

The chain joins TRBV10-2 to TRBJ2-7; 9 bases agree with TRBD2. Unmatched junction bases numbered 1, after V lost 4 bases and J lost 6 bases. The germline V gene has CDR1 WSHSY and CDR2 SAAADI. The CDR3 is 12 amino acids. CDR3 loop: CASSATSGEQYF. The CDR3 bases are TGCGCCAGCAGTGCGACTAGCGGCGAGCAGTACTTC.

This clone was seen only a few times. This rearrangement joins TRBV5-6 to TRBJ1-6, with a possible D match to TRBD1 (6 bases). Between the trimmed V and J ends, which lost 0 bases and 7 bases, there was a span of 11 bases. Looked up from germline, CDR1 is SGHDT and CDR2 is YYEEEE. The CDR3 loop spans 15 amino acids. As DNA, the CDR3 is TGTGCCAGCAGCTTGGCAGGGGTTGGGAATTCACCCCTCCACTTT. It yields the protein CASSLAGVGNSPLHF.

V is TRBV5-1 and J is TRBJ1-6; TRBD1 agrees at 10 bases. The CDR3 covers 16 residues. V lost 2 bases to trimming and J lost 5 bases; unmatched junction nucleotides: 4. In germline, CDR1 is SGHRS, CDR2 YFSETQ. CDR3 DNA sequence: TGCGCCAGCAGCTTATGGGACAGGGGAAATAATTCACCCCTCCACTTT. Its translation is CASSLWDRGNNSPLHF.

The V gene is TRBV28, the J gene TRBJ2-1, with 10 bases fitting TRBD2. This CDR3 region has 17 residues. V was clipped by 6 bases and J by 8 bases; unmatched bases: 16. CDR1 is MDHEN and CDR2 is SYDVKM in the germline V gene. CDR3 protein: CASRLTYPLAGVYEQFF. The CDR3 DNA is TGTGCCAGCAGACTAACTTACCCCCTAGCGGGAGTATATGAGCAGTTCTTC.

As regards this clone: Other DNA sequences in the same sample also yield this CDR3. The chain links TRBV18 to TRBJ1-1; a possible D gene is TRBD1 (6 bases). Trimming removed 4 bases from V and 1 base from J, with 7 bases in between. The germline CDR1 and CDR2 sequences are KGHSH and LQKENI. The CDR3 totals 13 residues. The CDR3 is CASSQGENTEAFF. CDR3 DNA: TGTGCCAGCTCACAGGGGGAGAACACTGAAGCTTTCTTT.

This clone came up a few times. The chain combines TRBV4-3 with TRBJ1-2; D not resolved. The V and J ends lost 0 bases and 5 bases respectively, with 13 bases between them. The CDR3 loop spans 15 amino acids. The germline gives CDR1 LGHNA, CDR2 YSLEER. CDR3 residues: CASSQDRQEVYGYTF. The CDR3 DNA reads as TGCGCCAGCAGCCAAGATCGCCAGGAGGTGTATGGCTACACCTTC.

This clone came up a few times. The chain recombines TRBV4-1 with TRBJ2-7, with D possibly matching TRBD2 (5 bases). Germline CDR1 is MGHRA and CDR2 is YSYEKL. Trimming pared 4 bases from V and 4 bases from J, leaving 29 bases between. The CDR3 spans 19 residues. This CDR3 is CASSLGRERSDDALYEQYF. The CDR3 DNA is TGCGCCAGCAGCCTTGGACGGGAAAGGTCCGACGATGCCCTATACGAGCAGTACTTC.

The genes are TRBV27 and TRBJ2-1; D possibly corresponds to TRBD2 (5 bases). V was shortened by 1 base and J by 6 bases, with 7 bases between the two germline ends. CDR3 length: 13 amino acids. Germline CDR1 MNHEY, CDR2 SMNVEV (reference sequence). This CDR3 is CASSLFLANEQFF. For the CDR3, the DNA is TGTGCCAGCAGTTTATTTCTAGCCAATGAGCAGTTCTTC.

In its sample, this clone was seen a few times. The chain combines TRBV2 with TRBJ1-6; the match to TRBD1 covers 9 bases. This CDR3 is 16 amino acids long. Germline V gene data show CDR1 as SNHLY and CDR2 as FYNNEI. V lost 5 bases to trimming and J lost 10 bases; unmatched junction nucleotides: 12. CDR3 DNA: TGTGCCAGCAGTTCTATCGGGACAGGGAGTAACTCACCCCTCCACTTT. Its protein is CASSSIGTGSNSPLHF.

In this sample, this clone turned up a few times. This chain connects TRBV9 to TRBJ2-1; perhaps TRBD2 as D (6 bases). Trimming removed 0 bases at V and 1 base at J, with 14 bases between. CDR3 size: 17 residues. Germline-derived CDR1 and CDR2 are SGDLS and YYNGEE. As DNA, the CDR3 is TGTGCCAGCAGCGTAGAGGTGTGGGGGGTTTCCTACAATGAGCAGTTCTTC. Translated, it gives CASSVEVWGVSYNEQFF.

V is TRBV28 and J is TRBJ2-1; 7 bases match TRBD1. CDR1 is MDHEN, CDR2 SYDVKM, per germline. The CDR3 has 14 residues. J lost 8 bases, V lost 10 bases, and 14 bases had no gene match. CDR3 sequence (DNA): TGTGCCACCCGCGGGTCAGCGAGGGGGCATGAGCAGTTCTTC. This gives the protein CATRGSARGHEQFF.

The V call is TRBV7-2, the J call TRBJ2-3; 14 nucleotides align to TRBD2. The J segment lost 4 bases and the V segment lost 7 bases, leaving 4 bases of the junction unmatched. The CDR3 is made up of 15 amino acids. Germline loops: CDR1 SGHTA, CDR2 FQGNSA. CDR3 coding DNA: TGTGCCAGCAACCGACTAGCGGGGGGGTCAGATACGCAGTATTTT. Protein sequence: CASNRLAGGSDTQYF. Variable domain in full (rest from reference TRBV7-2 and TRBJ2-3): GAGVSQSPSNKVTEKGKDVELRCDPISGHTALYWYRQSLGQGLEFLIYFQGNSAPDKSGLPSDRFSAERTGGSVSTLTIQRTQQEDSAVYLCASNRLAGGSDTQYFGPGTRLTVL.

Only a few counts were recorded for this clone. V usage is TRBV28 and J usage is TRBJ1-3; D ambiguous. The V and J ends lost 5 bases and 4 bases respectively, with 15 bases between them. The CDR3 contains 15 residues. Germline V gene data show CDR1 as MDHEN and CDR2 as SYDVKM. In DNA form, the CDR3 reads TGTGCCAGCAGTCCGGGCGGGGTGCCGGGAAACACCATATATTTT. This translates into CASSPGGVPGNTIYF.

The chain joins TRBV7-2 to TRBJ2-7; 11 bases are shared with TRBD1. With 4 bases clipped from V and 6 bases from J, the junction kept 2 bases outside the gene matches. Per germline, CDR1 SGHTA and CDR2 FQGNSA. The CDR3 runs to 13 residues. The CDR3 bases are TGTGCCAGCAGCTCCGGGACAGGGGGCGAGCAGTACTTC. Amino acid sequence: CASSSGTGGEQYF.

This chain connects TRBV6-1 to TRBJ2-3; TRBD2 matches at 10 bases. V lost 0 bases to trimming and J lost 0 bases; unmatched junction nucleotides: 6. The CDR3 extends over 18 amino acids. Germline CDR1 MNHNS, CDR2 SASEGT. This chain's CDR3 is CASSEATGLATSTDTQYF. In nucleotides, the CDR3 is TGTGCCAGCAGTGAAGCCACGGGACTAGCGACTAGCACAGATACGCAGTATTTT.

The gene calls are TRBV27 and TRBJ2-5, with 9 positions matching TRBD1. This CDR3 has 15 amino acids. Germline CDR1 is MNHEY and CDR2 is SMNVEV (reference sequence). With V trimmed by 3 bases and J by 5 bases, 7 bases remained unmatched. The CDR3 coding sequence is TGTGCCAGCAGTTTTGCGGGGACAGGGACCGAGACCCAGTACTTC. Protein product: CASSFAGTGTETQYF.

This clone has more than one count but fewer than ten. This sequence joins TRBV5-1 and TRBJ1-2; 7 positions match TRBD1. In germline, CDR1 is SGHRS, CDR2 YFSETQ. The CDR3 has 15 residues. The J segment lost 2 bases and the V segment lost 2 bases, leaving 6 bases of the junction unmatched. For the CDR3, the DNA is TGCGCCAGCAGCTTTGGGACAGTGCAAAACTATGGCTACACCTTC. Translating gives CASSFGTVQNYGYTF. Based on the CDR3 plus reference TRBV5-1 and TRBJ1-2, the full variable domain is KAGVTQTPRYLIKTRGQQVTLSCSPISGHRSVSWYQQTPGQGLQFLFEYFSETQRNKGNFPGRFSGRQFSNSRSEMNVSTLELGDSALYLCASSFGTVQNYGYTFGSGTRLTVV.

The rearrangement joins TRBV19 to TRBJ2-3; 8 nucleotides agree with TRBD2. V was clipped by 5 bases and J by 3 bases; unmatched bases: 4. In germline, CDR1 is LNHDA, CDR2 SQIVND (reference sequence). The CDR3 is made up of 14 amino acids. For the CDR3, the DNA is TGTGCCAGTAGTTTAGGACTAGCAACAGATACGCAGTATTTT. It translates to CASSLGLATDTQYF.

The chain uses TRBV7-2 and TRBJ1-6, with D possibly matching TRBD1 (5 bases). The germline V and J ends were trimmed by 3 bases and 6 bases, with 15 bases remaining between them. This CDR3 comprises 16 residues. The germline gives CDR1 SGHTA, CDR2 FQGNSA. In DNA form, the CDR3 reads TGTGCCAGCAGCTTCTCAGGGACTGGGGTTAATTCACCCCTCCACTTT. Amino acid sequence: CASSFSGTGVNSPLHF.

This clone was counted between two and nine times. CDR3 loop: CAISEGTSSYNEQFF. The CDR3 DNA is TGTGCCATCAGTGAGGGGACTAGCTCCTACAATGAGCAGTTCTTC. This chain uses TRBV10-3 with TRBJ2-1; 8 positions match TRBD2. J was trimmed by 0 bases and V by 2 bases; bases with no gene match: 0. From germline, CDR1 is ENHRY and CDR2 SYGVKD. The CDR3 loop spans 15 amino acids.

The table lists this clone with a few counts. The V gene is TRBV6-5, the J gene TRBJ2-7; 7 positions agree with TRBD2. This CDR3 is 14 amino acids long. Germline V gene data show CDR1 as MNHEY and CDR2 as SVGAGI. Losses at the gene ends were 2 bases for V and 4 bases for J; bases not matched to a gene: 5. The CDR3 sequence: CASSYTAGTYEQYF. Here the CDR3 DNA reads TGTGCCAGCAGTTACACAGCGGGAACGTACGAGCAGTACTTC.

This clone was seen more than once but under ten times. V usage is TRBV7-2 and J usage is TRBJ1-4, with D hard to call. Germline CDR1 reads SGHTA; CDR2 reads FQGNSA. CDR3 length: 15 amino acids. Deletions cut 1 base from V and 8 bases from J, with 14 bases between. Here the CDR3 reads CASSLDGSSGEKLFF. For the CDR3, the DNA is TGTGCCAGCAGCTTAGACGGGTCCTCGGGGGAAAAACTGTTTTTT.

This chain's CDR3 is CASSVQGYEQYF. Here the CDR3 DNA reads TGTGCCAGCAGCGTACAGGGGTACGAGCAGTACTTC. This sequence joins TRBV7-2 and TRBJ2-7; 7 bases map to TRBD1. CDR3 size: 12 residues. The junction had 2 bases not matched to a gene; V was cut back by 5 bases and J by 4 bases. Germline V gene data show CDR1 as SGHTA and CDR2 as FQGNSA.